A single TCR beta chain is shown here with its context. The method was immunoSEQ multiplex PCR; TCRdb's version includes in-frame clones alone and lacks a portion of them. Among hundreds of thousands of clones listed, about 96% were seen once. This sample is part of a study of shared clonotypes between healthy human individuals. CD45RO negativity and positive selection for CCR7 defined naive CD8 cells, a population that excluded terminally differentiated effector memory CD45RA+ cells. Sequenced sample: naive CD8+ T cells sorted from blood. The receptor comes from a woman aged 25-40 years in good health.

The CDR3 bases are TGTGCCAGCAGAACCCAGGTTAGCAATCAGCCCCAGCATTTT. This sequence encodes CASRTQVSNQPQHF. The rearrangement joins TRBV28 to TRBJ1-5; D gene uncertain. The CDR3 is 14 residues long. Trimming shortened V by 6 bases and J by 0 bases, and 9 bases separated the two germline ends. Germline assignment: CDR1 MDHEN and CDR2 SYDVKM.